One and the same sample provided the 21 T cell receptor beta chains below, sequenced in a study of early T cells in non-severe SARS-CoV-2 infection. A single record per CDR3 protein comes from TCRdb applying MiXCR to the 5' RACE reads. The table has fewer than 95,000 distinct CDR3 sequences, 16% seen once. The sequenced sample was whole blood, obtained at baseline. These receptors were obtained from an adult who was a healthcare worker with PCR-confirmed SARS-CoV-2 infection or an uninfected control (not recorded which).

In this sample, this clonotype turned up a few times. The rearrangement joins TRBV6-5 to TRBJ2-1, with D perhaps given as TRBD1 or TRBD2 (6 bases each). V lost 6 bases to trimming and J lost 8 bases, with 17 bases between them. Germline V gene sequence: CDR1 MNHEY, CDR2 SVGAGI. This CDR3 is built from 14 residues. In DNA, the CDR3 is TGTGCCAGCAGCTTGCGGAGGGGGGTTCATGAGCAGTTCTTC. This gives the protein CASSLRRGVHEQFF.

This CDR3 is CASSLPAVPSGTATGELFF. As DNA, the CDR3 is TGTGCCAGCAGCTTACCGGCTGTTCCCTCCGGGACTGCCACCGGGGAGCTGTTTTTT. The gene calls are TRBV11-2 and TRBJ2-2, with D possibly matching TRBD2 (6 bases). The CDR3 loop spans 19 amino acids. V lost 2 bases, J lost 4 bases, and 23 bases lay in between. CDR1 is SGHAT, CDR2 FQNNGV, per germline.

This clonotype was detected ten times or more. CDR3 protein: CASSEIVGLAGGPRQETQYF. DNA of the CDR3: TGTGCCAGCAGTGAGATAGTGGGGCTAGCGGGAGGGCCTCGGCAAGAGACCCAGTACTTC. This chain connects TRBV2 to TRBJ2-5, with TRBD2 identical over 12 bases. Trimming took 3 bases from V and 2 from J; bases not matched to a gene: 16. The CDR3 has 20 residues. CDR1 is SNHLY, CDR2 FYNNEI, per germline.

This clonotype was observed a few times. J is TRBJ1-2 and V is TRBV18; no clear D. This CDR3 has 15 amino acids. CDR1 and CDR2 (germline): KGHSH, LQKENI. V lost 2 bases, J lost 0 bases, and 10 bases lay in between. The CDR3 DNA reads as TGTGCCAGCTCACCAGTAGAAGGGCCTAACTATGGCTACACCTTC. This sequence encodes CASSPVEGPNYGYTF.

CDR3 in DNA: TGTGCCAGCAGTATGGAACTAGCCAAAAACATTCAGTACTTC. Protein: CASSMELAKNIQYF. The chain recombines TRBV28 with TRBJ2-4, with D hard to call. V gave up 5 bases and J gave up 0 bases, with 8 bases separating them. There are 14 residues in the CDR3. Germline CDR1 reads MDHEN; CDR2 reads SYDVKM.

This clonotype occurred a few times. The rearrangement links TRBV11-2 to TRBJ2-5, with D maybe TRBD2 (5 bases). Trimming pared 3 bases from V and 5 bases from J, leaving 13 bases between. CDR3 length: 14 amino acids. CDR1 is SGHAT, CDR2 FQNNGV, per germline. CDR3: CASSFNRGTETQYF. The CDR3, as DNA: TGTGCCAGCAGCTTTAATCGGGGAACCGAGACCCAGTACTTC.

The CDR3 nucleotides are TGCAGTGCTAGTAAGGACATCTACGAGCAGTACTTC. Its protein is CSASKDIYEQYF. The chain combines TRBV20-1 with TRBJ2-7; a possible D gene is TRBD1 (5 bases). CDR3 size: 12 residues. Deletions cut 3 bases from V and 3 bases from J, with 9 bases between. Germline V gives CDR1 DFQATT, CDR2 SNEGSKA (reference sequence).

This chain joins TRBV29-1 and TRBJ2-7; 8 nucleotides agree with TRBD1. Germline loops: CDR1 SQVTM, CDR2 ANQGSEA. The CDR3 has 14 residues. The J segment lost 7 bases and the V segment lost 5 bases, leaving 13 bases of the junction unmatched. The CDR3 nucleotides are TGCAGCGTTTCCCTCGGCAGGGGGCAGGAAGAGCAGTACTTC. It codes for CSVSLGRGQEEQYF.

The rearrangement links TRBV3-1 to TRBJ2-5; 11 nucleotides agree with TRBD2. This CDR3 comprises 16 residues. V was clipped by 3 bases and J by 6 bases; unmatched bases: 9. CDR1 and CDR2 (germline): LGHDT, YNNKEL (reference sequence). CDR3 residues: CASSHPPGTSGQTQYF. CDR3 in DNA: TGTGCCAGCAGCCACCCCCCCGGGACTAGCGGTCAGACCCAGTACTTC.

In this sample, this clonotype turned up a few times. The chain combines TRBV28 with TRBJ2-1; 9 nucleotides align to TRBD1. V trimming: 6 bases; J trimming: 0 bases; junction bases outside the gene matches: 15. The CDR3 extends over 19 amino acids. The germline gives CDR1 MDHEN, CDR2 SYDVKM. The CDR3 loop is CASSGDRVPNILSYNEQFF. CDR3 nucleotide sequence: TGTGCCAGCAGCGGGGACAGGGTCCCCAATATTCTCTCCTACAATGAGCAGTTCTTC.

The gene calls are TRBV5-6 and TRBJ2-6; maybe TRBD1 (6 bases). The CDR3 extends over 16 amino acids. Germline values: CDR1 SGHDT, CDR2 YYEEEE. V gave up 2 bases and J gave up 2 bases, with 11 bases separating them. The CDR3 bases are TGTGCCAGCAGCTTCGAGGGGGAAACTGGGGCCAACGTCCTGACTTTC. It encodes CASSFEGETGANVLTF. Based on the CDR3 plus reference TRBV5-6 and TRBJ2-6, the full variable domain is DAGVTQSPTHLIKTRGQQVTLRCSPKSGHDTVSWYQQALGQGPQFIFQYYEEEERQRGNFPDRFSGHQFPNYSSELNVNALLLGDSALYLCASSFEGETGANVLTFGAGSRLTVL.

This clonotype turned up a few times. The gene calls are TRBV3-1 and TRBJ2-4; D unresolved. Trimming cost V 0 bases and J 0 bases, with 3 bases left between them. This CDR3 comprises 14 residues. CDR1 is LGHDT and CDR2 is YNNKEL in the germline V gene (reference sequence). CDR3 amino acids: CASSQDLAKNIQYF. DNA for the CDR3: TGTGCCAGCAGCCAAGACCTAGCCAAAAACATTCAGTACTTC.

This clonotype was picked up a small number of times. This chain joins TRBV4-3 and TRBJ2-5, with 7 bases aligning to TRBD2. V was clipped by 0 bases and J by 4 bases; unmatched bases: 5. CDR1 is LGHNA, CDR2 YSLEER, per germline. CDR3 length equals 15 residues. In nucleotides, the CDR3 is TGCGCCAGCAGCCAAGAAGAGCGGGAACGAGAGACCCAGTACTTC. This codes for CASSQEERERETQYF.

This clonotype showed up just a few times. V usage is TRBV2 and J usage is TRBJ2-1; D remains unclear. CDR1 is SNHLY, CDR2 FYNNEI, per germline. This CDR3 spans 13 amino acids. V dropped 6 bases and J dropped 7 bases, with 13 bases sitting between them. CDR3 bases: TGTGCCAGCAGACCTGCGAGTGAAAATGAGCAGTTCTTC. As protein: CASRPASENEQFF.

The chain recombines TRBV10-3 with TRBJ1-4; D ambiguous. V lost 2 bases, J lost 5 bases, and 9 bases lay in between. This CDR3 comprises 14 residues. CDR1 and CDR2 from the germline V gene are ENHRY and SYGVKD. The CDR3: CAISEKGLNEKLFF. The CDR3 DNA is TGTGCCATCAGTGAGAAAGGGTTAAATGAAAAACTGTTTTTT.

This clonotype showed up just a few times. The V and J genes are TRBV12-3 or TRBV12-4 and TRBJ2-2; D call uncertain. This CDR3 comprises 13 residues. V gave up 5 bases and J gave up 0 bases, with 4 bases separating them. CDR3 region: CASSRTNTGELFF. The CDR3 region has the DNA TGTGCCAGCAGTAGGACGAACACCGGGGAGCTGTTTTTT.

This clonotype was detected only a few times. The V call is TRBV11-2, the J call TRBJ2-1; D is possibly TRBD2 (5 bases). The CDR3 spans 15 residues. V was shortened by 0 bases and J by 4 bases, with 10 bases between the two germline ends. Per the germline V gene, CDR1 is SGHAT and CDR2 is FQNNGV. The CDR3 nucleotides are TGTGCCAGCAGCTTAGATCCGGGGAGATACAATGAGCAGTTCTTC. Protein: CASSLDPGRYNEQFF.

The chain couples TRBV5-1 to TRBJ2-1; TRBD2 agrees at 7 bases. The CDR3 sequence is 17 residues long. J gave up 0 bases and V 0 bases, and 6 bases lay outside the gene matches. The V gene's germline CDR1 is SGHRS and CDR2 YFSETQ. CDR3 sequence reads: CASSLEPAGSSYNEQFF. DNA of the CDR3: TGCGCCAGCAGCTTGGAGCCAGCGGGAAGCTCCTACAATGAGCAGTTCTTC. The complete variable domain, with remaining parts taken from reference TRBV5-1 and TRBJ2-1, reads KAGVTQTPRYLIKTRGQQVTLSCSPISGHRSVSWYQQTPGQGLQFLFEYFSETQRNKGNFPGRFSGRQFSNSRSEMNVSTLELGDSALYLCASSLEPAGSSYNEQFFGPGTRLTVL.

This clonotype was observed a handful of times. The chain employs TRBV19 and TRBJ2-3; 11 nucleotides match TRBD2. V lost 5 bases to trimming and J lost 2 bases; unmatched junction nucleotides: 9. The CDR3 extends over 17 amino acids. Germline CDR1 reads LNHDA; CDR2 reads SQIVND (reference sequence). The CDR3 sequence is CASSPRSSGGTTDTQYF. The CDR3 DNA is TGTGCCAGTAGTCCCCGGTCTAGCGGGGGGACCACAGATACGCAGTATTTT.

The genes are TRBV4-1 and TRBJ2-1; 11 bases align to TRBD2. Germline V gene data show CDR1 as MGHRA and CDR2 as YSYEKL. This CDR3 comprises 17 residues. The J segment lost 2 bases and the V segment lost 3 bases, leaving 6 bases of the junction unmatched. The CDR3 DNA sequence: TGCGCCAGCAGCCAGGGACATAGCGGGAGGGCCTACAATGAGCAGTTCTTC. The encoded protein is CASSQGHSGRAYNEQFF.

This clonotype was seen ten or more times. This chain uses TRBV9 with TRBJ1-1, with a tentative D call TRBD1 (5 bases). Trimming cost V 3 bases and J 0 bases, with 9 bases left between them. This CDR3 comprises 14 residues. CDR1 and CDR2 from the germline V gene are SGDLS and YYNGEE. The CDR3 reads CASSARQLNTEAFF. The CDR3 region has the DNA TGTGCCAGCAGCGCCCGACAGCTGAACACTGAAGCTTTCTTT. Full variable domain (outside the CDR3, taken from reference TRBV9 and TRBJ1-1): DSGVTQTPKHLITATGQRVTLRCSPRSGDLSVYWYQQSLDQGLQFLIQYYNGEERAKGNILERFSAQQFPDLHSELNLSSLELGDSALYFCASSARQLNTEAFFGQGTRLTVV.